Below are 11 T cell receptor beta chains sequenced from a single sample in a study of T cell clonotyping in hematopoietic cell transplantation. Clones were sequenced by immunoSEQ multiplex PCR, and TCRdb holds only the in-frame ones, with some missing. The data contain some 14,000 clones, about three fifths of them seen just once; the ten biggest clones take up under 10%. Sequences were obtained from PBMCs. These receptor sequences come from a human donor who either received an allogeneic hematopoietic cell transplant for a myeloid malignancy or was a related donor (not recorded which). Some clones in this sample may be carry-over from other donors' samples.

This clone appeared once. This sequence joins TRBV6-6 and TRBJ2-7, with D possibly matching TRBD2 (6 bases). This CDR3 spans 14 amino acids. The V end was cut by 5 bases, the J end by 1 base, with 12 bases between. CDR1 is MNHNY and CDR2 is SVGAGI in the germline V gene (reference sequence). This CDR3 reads CASSRLDASYEQYF. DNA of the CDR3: TGTGCCAGCAGTCGACTAGACGCATCCTACGAGCAGTACTTC.

As DNA, the CDR3 is TGCGCCAGCAGCCCCGGCCCTTCTGGAAACACCATATATTTT. Its translation is CASSPGPSGNTIYF. The chain joins TRBV4-1 to TRBJ2-2; D is undetermined. The J call may be mistaken, given a closer DNA end match to TRBJ1-3. Per germline, CDR1 MGHRA and CDR2 YSYEKL. CDR3 length: 14 amino acids.

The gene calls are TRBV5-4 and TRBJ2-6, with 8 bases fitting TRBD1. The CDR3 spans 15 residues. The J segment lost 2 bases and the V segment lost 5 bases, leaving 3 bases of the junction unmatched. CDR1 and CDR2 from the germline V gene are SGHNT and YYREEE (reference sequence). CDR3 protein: CASRGTGPGANVLTF. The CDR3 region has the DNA TGTGCCAGCAGAGGGACAGGCCCTGGGGCCAACGTCCTGACTTTC.

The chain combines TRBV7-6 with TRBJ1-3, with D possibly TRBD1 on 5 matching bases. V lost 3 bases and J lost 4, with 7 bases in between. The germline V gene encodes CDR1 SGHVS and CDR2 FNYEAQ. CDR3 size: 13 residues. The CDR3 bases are TGTGCCAGCAGCTTTGAGGGGGGAAACACCATATATTTT. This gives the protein CASSFEGGNTIYF.

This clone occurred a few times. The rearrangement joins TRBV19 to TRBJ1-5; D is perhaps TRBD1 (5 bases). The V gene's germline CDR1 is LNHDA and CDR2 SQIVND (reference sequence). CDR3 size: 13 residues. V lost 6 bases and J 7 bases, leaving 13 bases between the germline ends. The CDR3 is CASSNKRGQPQHF. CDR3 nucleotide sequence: TGTGCCAGTAGCAACAAAAGGGGCCAGCCCCAGCATTTT.

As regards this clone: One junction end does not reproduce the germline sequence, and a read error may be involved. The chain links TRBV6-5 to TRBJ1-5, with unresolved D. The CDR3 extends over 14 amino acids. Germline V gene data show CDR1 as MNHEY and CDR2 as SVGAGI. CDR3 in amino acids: CAGSRDVLGQPQHF. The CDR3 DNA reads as TGTGCCGGCAGCCGTGACGTACTAGGTCAGCCCCAGCATTTT.

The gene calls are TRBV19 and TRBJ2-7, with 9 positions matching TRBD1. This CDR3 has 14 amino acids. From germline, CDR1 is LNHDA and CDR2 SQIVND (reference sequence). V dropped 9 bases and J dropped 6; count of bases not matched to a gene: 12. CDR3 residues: CASGPFGTGSEQYF. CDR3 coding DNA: TGTGCCAGCGGCCCCTTCGGGACAGGGTCCGAGCAGTACTTC.

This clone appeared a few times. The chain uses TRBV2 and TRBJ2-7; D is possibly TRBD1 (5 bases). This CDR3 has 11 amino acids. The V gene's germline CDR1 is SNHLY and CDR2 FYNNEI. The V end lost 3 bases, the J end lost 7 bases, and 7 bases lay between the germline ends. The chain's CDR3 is CASSDQGEQYF. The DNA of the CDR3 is TGTGCCAGCAGTGACCAGGGAGAGCAGTACTTC.

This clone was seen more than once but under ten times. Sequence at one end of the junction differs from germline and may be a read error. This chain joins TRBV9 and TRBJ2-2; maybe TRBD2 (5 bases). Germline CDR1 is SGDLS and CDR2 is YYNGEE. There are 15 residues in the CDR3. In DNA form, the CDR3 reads TGCGCCAGCCATGAGGGCTCAGCGGTCGCCGGGGAGCTGTTTTTT. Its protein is CASHEGSAVAGELFF.

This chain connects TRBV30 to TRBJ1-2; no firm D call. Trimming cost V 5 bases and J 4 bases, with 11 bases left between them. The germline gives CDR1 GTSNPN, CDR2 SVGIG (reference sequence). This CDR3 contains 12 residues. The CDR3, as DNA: TGTGCCTGGGACCTTGACTCCTATGGCTACACCTTC. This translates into CAWDLDSYGYTF.

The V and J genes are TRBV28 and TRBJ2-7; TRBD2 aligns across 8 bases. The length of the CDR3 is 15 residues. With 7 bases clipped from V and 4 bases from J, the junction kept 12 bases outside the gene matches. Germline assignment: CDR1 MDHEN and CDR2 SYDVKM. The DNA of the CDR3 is TGTGCCAGCAATCGACCGGGACTAGGGGCTTACGAGCAGTACTTC. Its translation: CASNRPGLGAYEQYF.